The entry below gives a single T cell receptor (beta chain) sequence along with its context. Assay: immunoSEQ multiplex PCR; the TCRdb copy retains only in-frame clones and omits some. This sample has about 26,000 clones, with roughly 85% found just once. This entry belongs to a study of T cell responses to AZD1222 COVID-19 vaccine. The CDR3 totals 18 residues. Germline loops: CDR1 LGHNA, CDR2 YSLEER. J lost 1 base, V lost 0 bases, and 4 bases had no gene match. The J gene is TRBJ2-6, the V gene TRBV4-3; TRBD2 aligns across 9 bases. The specimen comprised peripheral blood, sampled 28 days after the second AZD1222 dose. The TCR originated in an adult who received the AZD1222 COVID-19 vaccine. The CDR3 is CASSQDSSGVSGANVLTF. The CDR3 DNA sequence: TGCGCCAGCAGCCAAGATTCTAGCGGGGTGTCTGGGGCCAACGTCCTGACTTTC.